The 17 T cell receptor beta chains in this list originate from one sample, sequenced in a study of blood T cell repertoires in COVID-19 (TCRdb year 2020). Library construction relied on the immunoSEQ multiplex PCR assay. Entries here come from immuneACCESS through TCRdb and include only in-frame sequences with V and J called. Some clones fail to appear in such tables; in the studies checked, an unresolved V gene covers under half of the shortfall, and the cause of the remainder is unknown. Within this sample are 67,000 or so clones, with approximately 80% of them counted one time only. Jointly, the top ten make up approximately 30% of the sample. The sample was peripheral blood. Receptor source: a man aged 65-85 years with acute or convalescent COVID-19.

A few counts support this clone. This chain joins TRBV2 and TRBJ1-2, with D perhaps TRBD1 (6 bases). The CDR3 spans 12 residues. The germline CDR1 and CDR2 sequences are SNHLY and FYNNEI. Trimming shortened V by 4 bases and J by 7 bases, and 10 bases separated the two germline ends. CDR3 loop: CASSVGGVGYTF. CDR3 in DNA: TGTGCCAGCAGTGTTGGGGGCGTTGGCTACACCTTC. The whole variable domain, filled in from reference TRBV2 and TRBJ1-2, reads EPEVTQTPSHQVTQMGQEVILRCVPISNHLYFYWYRQILGQKVEFLVSFYNNEISEKSEIFDDQFSVERPDGSNFTLKIRSTKLEDSAMYFCASSVGGVGYTFGSGTRLTVV.

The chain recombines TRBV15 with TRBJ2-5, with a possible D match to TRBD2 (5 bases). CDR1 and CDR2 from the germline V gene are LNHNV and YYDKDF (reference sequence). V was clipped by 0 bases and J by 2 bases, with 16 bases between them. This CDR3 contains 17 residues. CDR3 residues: CATSRDMGRTGQETQYF. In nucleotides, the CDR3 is TGTGCCACCAGCAGAGATATGGGCCGGACGGGGCAAGAGACCCAGTACTTC.

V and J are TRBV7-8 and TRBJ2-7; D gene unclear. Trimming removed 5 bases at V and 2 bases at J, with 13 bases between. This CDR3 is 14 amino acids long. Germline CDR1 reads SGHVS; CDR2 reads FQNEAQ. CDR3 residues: CASSRGQLTYEQYF. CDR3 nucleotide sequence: TGTGCCAGCAGCCGTGGGCAGCTTACCTACGAGCAGTACTTC.

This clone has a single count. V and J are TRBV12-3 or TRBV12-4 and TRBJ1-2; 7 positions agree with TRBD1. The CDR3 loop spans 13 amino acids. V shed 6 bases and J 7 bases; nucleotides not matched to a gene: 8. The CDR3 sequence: CASSPDRARGYTF. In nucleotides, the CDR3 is TGTGCCAGCAGCCCTGACAGGGCCCGTGGCTACACCTTC.

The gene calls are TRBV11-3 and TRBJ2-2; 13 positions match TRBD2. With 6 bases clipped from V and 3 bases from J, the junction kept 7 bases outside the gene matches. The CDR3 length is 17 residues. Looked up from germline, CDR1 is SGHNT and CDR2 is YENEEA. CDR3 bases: TGTGCCAGCAGTCGACTAGCGGGAGGTCTAGACACCGGGGAGCTGTTTTTT. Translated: CASSRLAGGLDTGELFF.

The CDR3 region has the DNA TGTGCCACCAGCAGTGGACAGGGGACCGACAATGAGCAGTTCTTC. This encodes CATSSGQGTDNEQFF. The rearrangement links TRBV15 to TRBJ2-1; 9 positions agree with TRBD1. V shed 3 bases and J 5 bases; nucleotides not matched to a gene: 5. This CDR3 region has 15 residues. Germline V gives CDR1 LNHNV, CDR2 YYDKDF (reference sequence).

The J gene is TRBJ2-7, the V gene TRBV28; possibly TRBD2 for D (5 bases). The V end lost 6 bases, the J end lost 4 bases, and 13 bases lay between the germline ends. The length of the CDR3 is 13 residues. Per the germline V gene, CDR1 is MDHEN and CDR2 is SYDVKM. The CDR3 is CASSPPGIYEQYF. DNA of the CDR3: TGTGCCAGCAGCCCCCCCGGGATATACGAGCAGTACTTC.

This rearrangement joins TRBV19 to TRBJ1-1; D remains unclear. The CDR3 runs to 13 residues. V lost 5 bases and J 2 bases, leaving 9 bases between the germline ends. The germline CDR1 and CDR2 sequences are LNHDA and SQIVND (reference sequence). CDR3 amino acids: CASSAQANTEAFF. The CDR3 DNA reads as TGTGCCAGTAGTGCCCAGGCCAACACTGAAGCTTTCTTT.

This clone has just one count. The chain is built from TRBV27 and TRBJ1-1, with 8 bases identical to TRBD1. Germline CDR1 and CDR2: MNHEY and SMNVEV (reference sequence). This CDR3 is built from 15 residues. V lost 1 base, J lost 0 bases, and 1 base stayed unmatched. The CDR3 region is CASSLYRGMNTEAFF. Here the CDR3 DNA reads TGTGCCAGCAGTTTATACAGGGGGATGAACACTGAAGCTTTCTTT.

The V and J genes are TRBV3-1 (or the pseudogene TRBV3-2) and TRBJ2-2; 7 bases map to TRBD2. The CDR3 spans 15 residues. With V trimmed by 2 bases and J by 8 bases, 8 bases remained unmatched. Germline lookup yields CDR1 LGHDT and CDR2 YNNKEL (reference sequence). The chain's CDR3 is CASSQSGTPLGELFF. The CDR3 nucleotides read TGTGCCAGCAGCCAAAGCGGGACTCCGTTGGGGGAGCTGTTTTTT.

CDR3 sequence: CASSDLGDRSEPQHF. As DNA, the CDR3 is TGTGCCAGCAGTGATCTCGGGGATCGTTCGGAGCCCCAGCATTTT. The chain uses TRBV2 and TRBJ1-5; D is unresolved. Trimming pared 3 bases from V and 8 bases from J, leaving 17 bases between. The CDR3 has 15 amino acids. CDR1 and CDR2 (germline): SNHLY, FYNNEI. Full variable domain (outside the CDR3, taken from reference TRBV2 and TRBJ1-5): EPEVTQTPSHQVTQMGQEVILRCVPISNHLYFYWYRQILGQKVEFLVSFYNNEISEKSEIFDDQFSVERPDGSNFTLKIRSTKLEDSAMYFCASSDLGDRSEPQHFGDGTRLSIL.

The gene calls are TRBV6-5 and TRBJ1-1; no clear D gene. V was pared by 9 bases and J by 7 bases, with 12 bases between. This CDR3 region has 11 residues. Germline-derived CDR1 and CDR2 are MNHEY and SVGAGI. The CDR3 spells CASLIRGEAFF. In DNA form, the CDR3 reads TGTGCCAGTTTAATACGGGGTGAAGCTTTCTTT.

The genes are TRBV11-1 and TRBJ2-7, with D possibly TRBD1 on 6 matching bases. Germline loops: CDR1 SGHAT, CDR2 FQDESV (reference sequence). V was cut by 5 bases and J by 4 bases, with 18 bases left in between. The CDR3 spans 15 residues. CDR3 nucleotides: TGTGCCAGCAGCCCACAGGGAAGCGGAGCTTACGAGCAGTACTTC. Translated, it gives CASSPQGSGAYEQYF.

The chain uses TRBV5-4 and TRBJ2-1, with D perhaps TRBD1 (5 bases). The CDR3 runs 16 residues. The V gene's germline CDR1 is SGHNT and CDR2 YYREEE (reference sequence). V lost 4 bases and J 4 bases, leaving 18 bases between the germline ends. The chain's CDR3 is CASSRRGRENYNEQFF. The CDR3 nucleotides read TGTGCCAGCAGCCGTAGGGGCAGGGAAAATTACAATGAGCAGTTCTTC.

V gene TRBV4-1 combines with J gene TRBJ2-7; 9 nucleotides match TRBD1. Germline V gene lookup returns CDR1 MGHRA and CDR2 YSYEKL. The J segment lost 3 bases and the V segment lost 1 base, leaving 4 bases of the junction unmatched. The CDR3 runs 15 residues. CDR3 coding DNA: TGCGCCAGCAGCCAAGCCGGGACAGGGAACTACGAGCAGTACTTC. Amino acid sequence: CASSQAGTGNYEQYF.

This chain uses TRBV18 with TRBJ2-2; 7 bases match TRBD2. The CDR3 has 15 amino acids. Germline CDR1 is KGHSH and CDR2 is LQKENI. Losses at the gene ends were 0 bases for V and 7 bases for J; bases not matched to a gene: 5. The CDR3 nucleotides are TGTGCCAGCTCACCACCCAGCGGGACCGACGGGGAGCTGTTTTTT. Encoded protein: CASSPPSGTDGELFF.

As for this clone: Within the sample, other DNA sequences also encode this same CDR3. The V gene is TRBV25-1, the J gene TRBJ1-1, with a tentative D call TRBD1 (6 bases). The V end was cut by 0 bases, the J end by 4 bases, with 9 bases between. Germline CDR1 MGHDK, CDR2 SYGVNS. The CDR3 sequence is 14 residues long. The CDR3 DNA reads TGTGCCAGCAGTGAATACAGGGGAATCACTGAAGCTTTCTTT. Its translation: CASSEYRGITEAFF.